Following are 20 T cell receptor beta chains from one sample sequenced in a study of T cells in women clearing cervical HPV infection. The protocol was immunoSEQ multiplex PCR, while the TCRdb copy is restricted to in-frame clones and leaves out a portion. This repertoire comprises 30,000 to 40,000 clones; its ten largest clones make up about 7.7%. Sequences were obtained from blood buffy coat. Receptors originate from a woman aged 18 to 69 with a cervical HPV16 infection that either progressed to CIN3+ or cleared (not recorded which).

As to this clone: The read ends 3 residues early relative to the CDR3; the germline J gene fills the gap. The chain uses TRBV19 and TRBJ1-2, with 8 bases fitting TRBD1. The germline V gene has CDR1 LNHDA and CDR2 SQIVND (reference sequence). V lost 4 bases, J lost 5 bases, and 6 bases stayed unmatched. The CDR3 consists of 14 residues. CDR3 DNA, as far as it was read: TGTGCCAGTAGTACAGGACAGGGCGGATATGGC. This encodes CASSTGQGGYG. The entire CDR3 protein is CASSTGQGGYGYTF.

Details on this clone: The read is 3 residues too short to cover the CDR3 end, so that end is filled in from the germline J gene. The chain carries TRBV7-2 and TRBJ1-2, with D possibly being TRBD1 (5 bases). Germline CDR1 SGHTA, CDR2 FQGNSA. This CDR3 comprises 15 residues. The sequenced part of the CDR3 DNA is TGTGCCAGCAGCCAGACTAGCGGGGGGATCAACGAC. Protein sequence: CASSQTSGGIND. In full, the CDR3 is CASSQTSGGINDYTF.

Remarks on this clone: The read stops 3 residues short of the end of the CDR3; the missing end is completed from the germline J gene. The genes are TRBV10-1 and TRBJ1-3; perhaps TRBD1 as D (5 bases). Looked up from germline, CDR1 is WNHNN and CDR2 is SYGVQD (reference sequence). The CDR3 has 17 residues. The germline V and J ends were trimmed by 7 bases and 0 bases, with 19 bases remaining between them. CDR3 in amino acids: CASTADKNGHSGNTIYF. Incomplete CDR3 DNA: TGCGCCAGCACCGCGGACAAAAATGGACACTCTGGAAACACC.

Regarding this clone: The read stops 3 residues short of the end of the CDR3; the missing end is completed from the germline J gene. J is TRBJ2-7 and V is TRBV5-6; TRBD2 is a possible D gene (6 bases). V lost 4 bases and J 5 bases, leaving 16 bases between the germline ends. The CDR3 consists of 14 residues. CDR1 is SGHDT and CDR2 is YYEEEE in the germline V gene. The CDR3: CASSVSGRSHEQYF. CDR3 DNA (partial): TGTGCCAGCAGCGTTTCGGGGAGGTCCCACGAG.

Judged by frequency, this clone is medium-sized. The read terminates 3 residues ahead of where the CDR3 ends, so the germline J gene completes it. J is TRBJ2-3 and V is TRBV19; TRBD2 aligns across 11 bases. The CDR3 totals 18 residues. Trimming took 6 bases from V and 0 from J; bases not matched to a gene: 11. Germline CDR1 is LNHDA and CDR2 is SQIVND (reference sequence). The CDR3 spells CASSLQASGGQSTDTQYF. Incomplete CDR3 DNA: TGTGCCAGTAGCCTCCAGGCTAGCGGGGGGCAGAGCACAGATACG.

On this clone itself: The CDR3 goes on 3 residues after the read ends, and that part is filled in from the germline J gene. The V gene is TRBV7-2, the J gene TRBJ1-2; D might be TRBD1 (6 bases). Per the germline V gene, CDR1 is SGHTA and CDR2 is FQGNSA. V gave up 7 bases and J gave up 4 bases, with 16 bases separating them. The CDR3 loop spans 14 amino acids. The chain's CDR3 is CASNRVGGVYGYTF. Partial CDR3 DNA: TGTGCCAGCAACAGGGTTGGGGGGGTCTATGGC.

A remark on this clone: The CDR3 end falls 3 residues outside the read, so it is completed with the germline J gene. Other DNA sequences in the same sample also yield this CDR3. The V and J genes are TRBV6-4 and TRBJ2-3, with D perhaps matching TRBD2 (6 bases). There are 13 residues in the CDR3. Germline assignment: CDR1 MRHNA and CDR2 SNTAGT. The V and J ends lost 8 bases and 2 bases respectively, with 11 bases between them. CDR3 DNA (partial): TGTGCCAGCGGAGCGGGCCACACAGATACG. This gives the protein CASGAGHTDT. The CDR3 in full is CASGAGHTDTQYF.

The CDR3 protein is CASSSLEAPLAKNIYTF. CDR3 bases read: TGTGCCAGTAGTTCCCTCGAGGCACCACTAGCCAAAAACATC. The chain carries TRBV19 and TRBJ1-2, with D uncertain. The read stops 3 residues short of the end of the CDR3; the missing end is completed from the germline J gene. Germline V gene lookup returns CDR1 LNHDA and CDR2 SQIVND (reference sequence). The CDR3 runs to 17 residues.

As regards this clone: The sequenced fragment ends 3 residues before the CDR3 boundary, so the rest is inferred from the germline J gene. This chain uses TRBV20-1 with TRBJ2-5, with 7 bases fitting TRBD1. V was clipped by 6 bases and J by 7 bases; unmatched bases: 14. Germline CDR1 reads DFQATT; CDR2 reads SNEGSKA (reference sequence). CDR3 size: 14 residues. This CDR3 reads CSARSPRGYRTQYF. The sequenced part of the CDR3 DNA is TGCAGTGCACGATCCCCCAGGGGGTACAGGACC.

Notes on this clone: The read comes to an end 3 residues before the CDR3 does, leaving the germline J gene to fill in the end. The V call is TRBV12-3 or TRBV12-4, the J call TRBJ1-5, with a tentative D call TRBD1 (5 bases). CDR3 size: 16 residues. With 1 base removed from V and 2 bases from J, the gap between germline ends came to 12 bases. Partial CDR3 DNA: TGTGCCAGCAGTTTAGGCCCAGGGTTCGGCAATCAGCCC. This translates into CASSLGPGFGNQP. The entire CDR3 is CASSLGPGFGNQPQHF.

About this clone: The CDR3 goes on 3 residues after the read ends, and that part is filled in from the germline J gene. V gene TRBV18 combines with J gene TRBJ2-7; 7 nucleotides align to TRBD1. After removal of 6 bases from V and 3 bases from J, the junction contained 5 bases not matched to a gene. The CDR3 contains 13 residues. Per the germline V gene, CDR1 is KGHSH and CDR2 is LQKENI. CDR3 DNA, as far as it was read: TGTGCCAGCTCTCTCCAGGGGGACTACGAG. Its protein product is CASSLQGDYE. The full CDR3 is CASSLQGDYEQYF.

A remark on this clone: The missing CDR3 end, 3 residues past where the read stops, is filled in from the germline J gene. The chain employs TRBV12-3 or TRBV12-4 and TRBJ1-5, with 8 bases identical to TRBD1. V shed 5 bases, J shed 5 bases, and the junction held 5 bases outside the gene matches. CDR3 size: 14 residues. CDR3 bases read: TGTGCCAGCAGTCCCGACAGGGGATATCAGCCC. Its protein is CASSPDRGYQP. The full CDR3 sequence reads CASSPDRGYQPQHF.

As for this clone: The DNA ends 3 residues before the CDR3 does, and the rest of the CDR3 is filled in from the germline J gene. The gene calls are TRBV19 and TRBJ1-2; 7 bases fit TRBD1. Germline V lookup: CDR1 LNHDA, CDR2 SQIVND (reference sequence). This CDR3 comprises 13 residues. The CDR3 here is CASSIVAGGRYTF. Partial CDR3 DNA: TGTGCCAGTAGTATAGTTGCAGGGGGACGC.

For this clone: Coverage ceases 3 residues before the CDR3 finishes, and the germline J gene fills in the end. This chain uses TRBV19 with TRBJ2-5; D perhaps matches TRBD2 (6 bases). The V gene lost 3 bases and the J gene lost 1 base, with 9 bases spanning the gap. The germline V gene has CDR1 LNHDA and CDR2 SQIVND (reference sequence). CDR3 size: 14 residues. Incomplete CDR3 DNA: TGTGCCAGTAGTATCCCCGGGGGCCAAGAGACC. Protein: CASSIPGGQET. The CDR3, in full, reads CASSIPGGQETQYF.

In regard to this clone: The read ends 3 residues shy of where the CDR3 ends; the end is completed using the germline J gene. The chain links TRBV12-3 or TRBV12-4 to TRBJ2-6; tentative D call: TRBD2 (5 bases). This CDR3 is 15 amino acids long. The germline V and J ends were trimmed by 5 bases and 0 bases, with 8 bases remaining between them. CDR3 bases read: TGTGCCAGCAGTCCGGGGTTCTCTGGGGCCAACGTC. Its translation: CASSPGFSGANV. Given in full, the CDR3 is CASSPGFSGANVLTF.

With regard to this clone: The read terminates 3 residues ahead of where the CDR3 ends, so the germline J gene completes it. V is TRBV20-1 and J is TRBJ1-6, with TRBD1 matching over 7 bases. Per the germline V gene, CDR1 is DFQATT and CDR2 is SNEGSKA (reference sequence). This CDR3 has 16 amino acids. Losses at the gene ends were 5 bases for V and 0 bases for J; bases not matched to a gene: 7. The part of the CDR3 DNA that was read is TGCAGTGCTTTTAAGACAGGGAGCTCCTATAATTCACCC. Amino acids: CSAFKTGSSYNSP. The CDR3, in full, reads CSAFKTGSSYNSPLHF.

For this clone: From the germline J gene comes the end of the CDR3, since the read stops 3 residues before it. The rearrangement links TRBV7-2 to TRBJ1-2, with TRBD1 matching 10 bases. This CDR3 spans 13 amino acids. Germline CDR1 SGHTA, CDR2 FQGNSA. The V and J ends lost 5 bases and 5 bases, in that order; junction bases with no gene match: 2. The sequenced part of the CDR3 DNA is TGTGCCAGCAGCCCGGACAGGGGGTATGGC. Translating gives CASSPDRGYG. In full, the CDR3 is CASSPDRGYGYTF.

On this clone itself: The CDR3 end falls 3 residues outside the read, so it is completed with the germline J gene. The chain couples TRBV5-1 to TRBJ1-2; TRBD1 matches at 8 bases. This CDR3 contains 13 residues. CDR1 SGHRS and CDR2 YFSETQ come from the germline V gene. The sequenced part of the CDR3 DNA is TGCGCCAGCAGACTGCAGGGGGCTGAAGGC. Amino acid sequence: CASRLQGAEG. The whole CDR3 protein reads CASRLQGAEGYTF. The variable domain in full, completed from reference TRBV5-1 and TRBJ1-2, reads KAGVTQTPRYLIKTRGQQVTLSCSPISGHRSVSWYQQTPGQGLQFLFEYFSETQRNKGNFPGRFSGRQFSNSRSEMNVSTLELGDSALYLCASRLQGAEGYTFGSGTRLTVV.

On this clone itself: The read stops 3 residues short of the end of the CDR3; the missing end is completed from the germline J gene. The chain links TRBV9 to TRBJ1-2, with D perhaps TRBD1 (6 bases). Germline values: CDR1 SGDLS, CDR2 YYNGEE. Trimming pared 4 bases from V and 6 bases from J, leaving 13 bases between. The CDR3 has 13 residues. The CDR3 sequence is CASSRRGLDGYTF. The part of the CDR3 DNA that was read is TGTGCCAGCAGCCGCAGGGGTCTGGATGGC.

About this clone itself: At one boundary the junction diverges from the germline segment, which might be a read error. The CDR3 goes on 3 residues after the read ends, and that part is filled in from the germline J gene. The sample has other DNA sequences that encode this CDR3 too. The genes are TRBV20-1 and TRBJ2-5; the match to TRBD2 covers 10 bases. The CDR3 loop spans 15 amino acids. Germline CDR1 reads DFQATT; CDR2 reads SNEGSKA (reference sequence). CDR3 DNA (partial): TGCAGCGCTAGACTAAGCGGGGGGGCTTGGGAGACC. The encoded protein is CSARLSGGAWET. In full, the CDR3 is CSARLSGGAWETQYF.